This entry concerns a single T cell receptor beta chain. No antigen is known for it. This specimen belongs to a study of CD8+ T cells in alopecia areata. Germline lookup yields CDR1 SGHRS and CDR2 YFSETQ. The length of the CDR3 is 15 residues. With 0 bases removed from V and 4 bases from J, the gap between germline ends came to 11 bases. Extracted from the samples, RNA was reverse transcribed into cDNA to serve as the sequencing template. Sequencing used immunoSEQ multiplex PCR; TCRdb keeps in-frame clones, though not all of them. The data show about 120,000 clones, with around 64% seen just once and approximately 2.6% held by the top ten. Study-wide findings and caveats: Greater clonality was observed in lesional scalp samples, especially alopecia totalis/universalis, versus normal scalp.

The clonotype comes from a human donor in good health. The rearrangement uses TRBV5-1 and TRBJ2-1; no reliable D call. The sequencing sample was made of CD4+ T cells sorted from blood. The CDR3 DNA is TGCGCCAGCAGCTTGGCCGTTCGGCAGTACAATGAGCAGTTCTTC. This sequence encodes CASSLAVRQYNEQFF. Combining the CDR3 with reference TRBV5-1 and TRBJ2-1 gives the whole variable domain KAGVTQTPRYLIKTRGQQVTLSCSPISGHRSVSWYQQTPGQGLQFLFEYFSETQRNKGNFPGRFSGRQFSNSRSEMNVSTLELGDSALYLCASSLAVRQYNEQFFGPGTRLTVL.